Shown below are 29 T cell receptor beta chains from a single sample sequenced in a study of blood T cell repertoires in COVID-19. Generated by immunoSEQ multiplex PCR, the TCRdb table keeps only in-frame clones and is missing some. This sample has about 150,000 clones, with over 75% found just once. The source material was peripheral blood. The receptors come from a man in his 60s with COVID-19, enrolled during active disease.

The chain uses TRBV4-3 and TRBJ2-7, with D perhaps matching TRBD2 (5 bases). Germline V gene lookup returns CDR1 LGHNA and CDR2 YSLEER. This CDR3 has 15 residues. V was trimmed by 1 base and J by 3 bases, leaving 13 bases between them. The DNA of the CDR3 is TGCGCCAGCAGCCAAGCCGCGGGTCTCGGCTACGAGCAGTACTTC. The encoded protein is CASSQAAGLGYEQYF.

The chain combines TRBV27 with TRBJ1-3; no clear D gene. The CDR3 spans 14 residues. V lost 2 bases and J 2 bases, leaving 7 bases between the germline ends. The germline CDR1 and CDR2 sequences are MNHEY and SMNVEV (reference sequence). In DNA, the CDR3 is TGTGCCAGCAGTTTAAGGAGCACTGGAAACACCATATATTTT. Its translation is CASSLRSTGNTIYF.

V and J are TRBV19 and TRBJ1-2; maybe TRBD1 (6 bases). V was pared by 7 bases and J by 5 bases, with 20 bases between. There are 15 residues in the CDR3. Germline V gene data show CDR1 as LNHDA and CDR2 as SQIVND (reference sequence). CDR3 protein: CASNRGAIGSYGYTF. DNA of the CDR3: TGTGCCAGTAATCGGGGGGCGATAGGAAGTTATGGCTACACCTTC.

J is TRBJ2-3 and V is TRBV18; 13 bases match TRBD2. CDR1 and CDR2 from the germline V gene are KGHSH and LQKENI. The length of the CDR3 is 18 residues. Trimming cost V 3 bases and J 2 bases; bases outside gene matches: 8. The CDR3 bases are TGTGCCAGCTCACCCCTAAGACTAGCGGGGGGACCCACAGATACGCAGTATTTT. Protein sequence: CASSPLRLAGGPTDTQYF.

Here the CDR3 reads CASSQRRQGGHYGYTF. DNA of the CDR3: TGTGCCAGCAGCCAAAGAAGACAGGGGGGGCACTATGGCTACACCTTC. The chain carries TRBV16 and TRBJ1-2, with 9 bases fitting TRBD1. J was trimmed by 3 bases and V by 2 bases; bases with no gene match: 7. The CDR3 contains 16 residues. Per the germline V gene, CDR1 is KGHSY and CDR2 is FQNENV.

This clone occurred once. J is TRBJ2-3 and V is TRBV6-6, with D possibly matching TRBD1 (5 bases). V was clipped by 0 bases and J by 1 base, with 8 bases between them. The germline gives CDR1 MNHNY, CDR2 SVGAGI (reference sequence). This CDR3 is built from 15 residues. CDR3 sequence: CASSYSRGGTDTQYF. CDR3 bases: TGTGCCAGCAGTTACTCAAGGGGTGGCACAGATACGCAGTATTTT.

The CDR3 DNA reads TGTGCCAGCAGCTTGGCCGGCGGGAGGAACACCGGGGAGCTGTTTTTT. Amino acids: CASSLAGGRNTGELFF. The gene calls are TRBV5-4 and TRBJ2-2; 7 nucleotides match TRBD2. Germline lookup yields CDR1 SGHNT and CDR2 YYREEE (reference sequence). There are 16 residues in the CDR3. V lost 0 bases, J lost 1 base, and 3 bases stayed unmatched.

V gene TRBV2 combines with J gene TRBJ2-5, with D possibly matching TRBD2 (6 bases). Trimming stripped 8 bases from V and 7 bases from J, with 17 bases between. This CDR3 is built from 13 residues. CDR1 is SNHLY and CDR2 is FYNNEI in the germline V gene. Here the CDR3 DNA reads TGTGCCAGCCGGGACTCAACGCCGCCGACCCAGTACTTC. Translation gives CASRDSTPPTQYF.

The chain combines TRBV19 with TRBJ1-2, with D perhaps matching TRBD1 (5 bases). The CDR3 covers 13 residues. CDR1 is LNHDA and CDR2 is SQIVND in the germline V gene (reference sequence). Trimming pared 4 bases from V and 8 bases from J, leaving 14 bases between. The CDR3 loop reads CASSKRRGEGYTF. CDR3 DNA sequence: TGTGCCAGTAGTAAACGACGGGGGGAAGGCTACACCTTC.

The V and J genes are TRBV18 and TRBJ2-7; D might be TRBD2 (6 bases). Germline lookup yields CDR1 KGHSH and CDR2 LQKENI. The CDR3 runs 16 residues. The V gene lost 5 bases and the J gene lost 0 bases, with 17 bases spanning the gap. The DNA for the CDR3 is TGTGCCAGCTCAGGACGGGGGACCTCTAGCTCCTACGAGCAGTACTTC. Translated: CASSGRGTSSSYEQYF.

The CDR3 protein is CASSPGQMNTEAFF. CDR3 in DNA: TGTGCCAGCAGTCCGGGACAGATGAACACTGAAGCTTTCTTT. The chain couples TRBV6-6 to TRBJ1-1, with 7 bases lining up with TRBD1. CDR3 length: 14 amino acids. The V segment lost 5 bases and the J segment 0 bases; nucleotides outside the gene matches: 3. From germline, CDR1 is MNHNY and CDR2 SVGAGI (reference sequence).

This clone came up once. The chain links TRBV9 to TRBJ2-3; 7 nucleotides match TRBD2. Germline CDR1 is SGDLS and CDR2 is YYNGEE. This CDR3 region has 16 residues. Unmatched junction bases numbered 6, after V lost 1 base and J lost 1 base. The CDR3 is CASSVLGGGGTDTQYF. DNA for the CDR3: TGTGCCAGCAGCGTATTGGGGGGGGGTGGCACAGATACGCAGTATTTT. Complete variable domain (other parts from reference TRBV9 and TRBJ2-3): DSGVTQTPKHLITATGQRVTLRCSPRSGDLSVYWYQQSLDQGLQFLIQYYNGEERAKGNILERFSAQQFPDLHSELNLSSLELGDSALYFCASSVLGGGGTDTQYFGPGTRLTVL.

The chain links TRBV6-2 or TRBV6-3 to TRBJ1-5, with D unclear. The length of the CDR3 is 14 residues. The germline CDR1 and CDR2 sequences are MNHEY and SVGEGT. Trimming pared 2 bases from V and 6 bases from J, leaving 11 bases between. The CDR3 here is CASSYGIGSQPQHF. The CDR3 nucleotides are TGTGCCAGCAGTTACGGGATCGGGAGTCAGCCCCAGCATTTT.

This chain connects TRBV28 to TRBJ1-5; D uncertain. The V gene's germline CDR1 is MDHEN and CDR2 SYDVKM. The V and J ends lost 3 bases and 7 bases respectively, with 7 bases between them. The CDR3 covers 12 residues. The CDR3 protein is CASSLERQPQHF. Written as DNA, the CDR3 is TGTGCCAGCAGTTTGGAGAGACAGCCCCAGCATTTT.

The CDR3 DNA follows: TGTGCCAGCAGAGGGGAAGGGTCAGGCGACTATGGCTACACCTTC. Amino acids: CASRGEGSGDYGYTF. The genes are TRBV6-5 and TRBJ1-2, with D possibly matching TRBD1 (5 bases). The CDR3 covers 15 residues. The germline V and J ends were trimmed by 6 bases and 3 bases, with 17 bases remaining between them. The germline CDR1 and CDR2 sequences are MNHEY and SVGAGI.

As for this clone: Sequence at one end of the junction differs from germline and may be a read error. The genes are TRBV6-2 or TRBV6-3 and TRBJ2-2; 10 bases are a match to TRBD2. CDR1 and CDR2 from the germline V gene are MNHEY and SVGEGT. The CDR3 loop spans 17 amino acids. CDR3 in amino acids: CASSNSPGLARAGELFF. The CDR3, as DNA: TGTGCCAGCAGTAACTCTCCGGGACTAGCGCGCGCCGGGGAGCTGTTTTTT.

The V call is TRBV6-6, the J call TRBJ1-2, with 8 bases aligning to TRBD1. CDR3 size: 14 residues. Unmatched junction bases numbered 7, after V lost 6 bases and J lost 4 bases. Germline values: CDR1 MNHNY, CDR2 SVGAGI (reference sequence). CDR3 sequence: CASRATGDLYGYTF. CDR3 coding DNA: TGTGCCAGCAGGGCGACAGGGGATCTCTATGGCTACACCTTC.

This clone came up once. CDR3 DNA: TGCAGCGGCACGAGCGGATACAATGAGCAGTTCTTC. Translation gives CSGTSGYNEQFF. This sequence joins TRBV29-1 and TRBJ2-1; possible D gene TRBD2, 5 bases. Per the germline V gene, CDR1 is SQVTM and CDR2 is ANQGSEA. This CDR3 is 12 amino acids long. Trimming stripped 7 bases from V and 4 bases from J, with 11 bases between.

This rearrangement joins TRBV7-8 to TRBJ1-2, with a weak D call TRBD1 (6 bases). With 2 bases removed from V and 3 bases from J, the gap between germline ends came to 13 bases. From germline, CDR1 is SGHVS and CDR2 FQNEAQ. CDR3 length equals 15 residues. DNA of the CDR3: TGTGCCAGCAGCTTATTAACAGGGTCTGACTATGGCTACACCTTC. Translation: CASSLLTGSDYGYTF.

The rearrangement links TRBV5-6 to TRBJ1-1, with 7 bases that match TRBD1. Germline CDR1 SGHDT, CDR2 YYEEEE. With 7 bases clipped from V and 3 bases from J, the junction kept 9 bases outside the gene matches. The CDR3 totals 14 residues. The CDR3 DNA reads as TGTGCCAGCGAACTACAGGGGAGATACACTGAAGCTTTCTTT. It encodes CASELQGRYTEAFF.

This chain joins TRBV25-1 and TRBJ1-6; 8 nucleotides align to TRBD1. CDR3 length: 17 amino acids. CDR1 and CDR2 from the germline V gene are MGHDK and SYGVNS. The V segment lost 3 bases and the J segment 7 bases; nucleotides outside the gene matches: 11. The CDR3 spells CASSDPRTGNRNSPLHF. CDR3 nucleotides: TGTGCCAGCAGTGATCCACGGACAGGGAATCGAAATTCACCCCTCCACTTT.

This clone was recorded a few times. The chain carries TRBV18 and TRBJ1-1, with D unclear. The germline CDR1 and CDR2 sequences are KGHSH and LQKENI. Deletions cut 6 bases from V and 4 bases from J, with 15 bases between. The CDR3 length is 14 residues. The CDR3 DNA is TGTGCCAGCTCCCCTAACCGTGATCGCACTGAAGCTTTCTTT. Translation gives CASSPNRDRTEAFF.

This clone was picked up a small number of times. V is TRBV3-1 (or the pseudogene TRBV3-2) and J is TRBJ2-5; 12 bases are shared with TRBD1. CDR1 and CDR2 from the germline V gene are LGHDT and YNNKEL (reference sequence). V dropped 4 bases and J dropped 6; count of bases not matched to a gene: 6. The CDR3 loop spans 15 amino acids. CDR3 loop: CASSPGTGGAKTQYF. Here the CDR3 DNA reads TGTGCCAGCAGCCCTGGGACAGGGGGCGCGAAGACCCAGTACTTC.

The chain couples TRBV5-6 to TRBJ1-1; D gene unclear. Germline CDR1 and CDR2: SGHDT and YYEEEE. The CDR3 covers 14 residues. Trimming pared 2 bases from V and 1 base from J, leaving 9 bases between. CDR3 bases: TGTGCCAGCAGCTTCGGGGTTAGGAACACTGAAGCTTTCTTT. Its translation: CASSFGVRNTEAFF.

The rearrangement links TRBV2 to TRBJ1-2; TRBD1 is a possible D gene (5 bases). Trimming shortened V by 3 bases and J by 4 bases, and 9 bases separated the two germline ends. Germline-derived CDR1 and CDR2 are SNHLY and FYNNEI. The length of the CDR3 is 13 residues. The CDR3 sequence: CASSEAQVYGYTF. CDR3 in DNA: TGTGCCAGCAGTGAGGCACAGGTCTATGGCTACACCTTC.

The chain joins TRBV6-4 to TRBJ2-6, with 8 bases matching TRBD2. Germline trimming cut 4 bases from V and 4 bases from J; bases unmatched to any gene: 9. CDR3 length: 17 residues. The germline CDR1 and CDR2 sequences are MRHNA and SNTAGT. The CDR3 sequence: CASSVQAGGSGANVLTF. In DNA, the CDR3 is TGTGCCAGCAGTGTCCAGGCGGGGGGCTCCGGGGCCAACGTCCTGACTTTC.

The chain links TRBV6-5 to TRBJ2-2; D ambiguous. The CDR3 totals 14 residues. V lost 1 base to trimming and J lost 2 bases, with 5 bases between them. CDR1 and CDR2 (germline): MNHEY, SVGAGI. The CDR3 loop reads CASSYWANTGELFF. The CDR3 region has the DNA TGTGCCAGCAGTTACTGGGCAAACACCGGGGAGCTGTTTTTT.

This sequence joins TRBV24-1 and TRBJ2-1, with TRBD1 as a possible D gene (7 bases). The CDR3 totals 13 residues. The V end was cut by 10 bases, the J end by 6 bases, with 15 bases between. Germline CDR1 is KGHDR and CDR2 is SFDVKD. CDR3 in DNA: TGTGCCACACAGGGGAGGAATCGCAATGAGCAGTTCTTC. Amino acids: CATQGRNRNEQFF.

This CDR3 reads CASSSSRDTGELFF. CDR3 DNA: TGTGCCAGCAGCTCATCCAGGGACACCGGGGAGCTGTTTTTT. The chain couples TRBV5-8 to TRBJ2-2; possibly TRBD1 for D (5 bases). Germline loops: CDR1 SGHTS, CDR2 YDEGEE. The V and J ends lost 3 bases and 3 bases respectively, with 9 bases between them. The CDR3 sequence is 14 residues long.